A single sample gave rise to the 25 T cell receptor beta chains below, sequenced in a study of cytomegalovirus exposure and HLA in healthy donors. A multiplex PCR was run with 60 Vbeta primers and 13 Jbeta primers. Generated by immunoSEQ multiplex PCR, the TCRdb table keeps only in-frame clones and is missing some. The sample holds approximately 190,000 clones, around 90% seen once. The sequenced sample was PBMCs. These receptors all come from a boy younger than 10 in good health and CMV-seronegative.

This chain uses TRBV27 with TRBJ2-7; TRBD2 is a possible D gene (6 bases). From germline, CDR1 is MNHEY and CDR2 SMNVEV (reference sequence). This CDR3 region has 18 residues. The ends were cut back, 6 bases at V and 1 base at J, with 25 bases in the middle. CDR3 protein: CASRGKSGAGRLSYEQYF. As DNA, the CDR3 is TGTGCCAGCAGGGGAAAATCCGGAGCGGGCAGATTATCCTACGAGCAGTACTTC.

The rearrangement links TRBV27 to TRBJ2-7; 11 nucleotides match TRBD1. The CDR3 is 16 amino acids. V lost 5 bases to trimming and J lost 3 bases; unmatched junction nucleotides: 9. CDR1 MNHEY and CDR2 SMNVEV come from the germline V gene (reference sequence). CDR3 in DNA: TGTGCCAGCAGTCTCCGGGACAGGGGGGGATACTACGAGCAGTACTTC. Residues: CASSLRDRGGYYEQYF.

This chain links TRBV7-9 with TRBJ2-5, with a possible D match to TRBD2 (5 bases). The J call may be in error: the DNA end matches TRBJ2-7 better. This CDR3 spans 13 amino acids. Per germline, CDR1 SEHNR and CDR2 FQNEAQ (reference sequence). CDR3 nucleotide sequence: TGTGCCAGCAGCTTAGGCGGAGGAAGCGAGCAGTACTTC. Amino acids: CASSLGGGSEQYF.

The chain couples TRBV9 to TRBJ2-3; D perhaps matches TRBD2 (6 bases). V lost 0 bases to trimming and J lost 4 bases, with 12 bases between them. The CDR3 is made up of 15 amino acids. Per germline, CDR1 SGDLS and CDR2 YYNGEE. CDR3 coding DNA: TGTGCCAGCAGCGTAGAAGGCGGGGTCCCAGATACGCAGTATTTT. This codes for CASSVEGGVPDTQYF.

The chain carries TRBV27 and TRBJ2-7, with TRBD2 matching over 8 bases. Unmatched junction bases numbered 7, after V lost 5 bases and J lost 7 bases. This CDR3 is 13 amino acids long. CDR1 is MNHEY and CDR2 is SMNVEV in the germline V gene (reference sequence). CDR3 protein: CASSRGGVAEQYF. Here the CDR3 DNA reads TGTGCCAGCAGTCGGGGGGGAGTTGCTGAGCAGTACTTC.

The CDR3, as DNA: TGTGCCAGTAGTGTCGGGGGGGGGCCGGGCACAGATACGCAGTATTTT. Translation: CASSVGGGPGTDTQYF. The chain couples TRBV19 to TRBJ2-3, with 8 bases matching TRBD2. The CDR3 length is 16 residues. Germline assignment: CDR1 LNHDA and CDR2 SQIVND (reference sequence). With 5 bases clipped from V and 1 base from J, the junction kept 8 bases outside the gene matches.

This chain joins TRBV5-8 and TRBJ2-3; D is unresolved. Germline-derived CDR1 and CDR2 are SGHTS and YDEGEE. The CDR3 extends over 14 amino acids. The V gene lost 3 bases and the J gene lost 3 bases, with 11 bases spanning the gap. In DNA, the CDR3 is TGTGCCAGCAGCTACTATCAGAGTACAGATACGCAGTATTTT. Translated, it gives CASSYYQSTDTQYF.

The CDR3 reads CASSRTSGGSYEQFF. The CDR3 nucleotides are TGTGCCAGCAGCCGGACCTCAGGGGGAAGCTATGAGCAGTTCTTC. The V gene is TRBV4-2, the J gene TRBJ2-1, with 7 bases fitting TRBD1. Germline V gene sequence: CDR1 LGHNA, CDR2 YNFKEQ. The CDR3 extends over 15 amino acids. V lost 4 bases to trimming and J lost 8 bases; unmatched junction nucleotides: 11.

This sequence joins TRBV6-1 and TRBJ2-5, with 8 nucleotides matching TRBD1. The CDR3 runs to 14 residues. Germline values: CDR1 MNHNS, CDR2 SASEGT. J was trimmed by 5 bases and V by 4 bases; bases with no gene match: 6. The CDR3 DNA reads as TGTGCCAGCAGTGCTCGACAGGGGCGGGAGACCCAGTACTTC. Residues: CASSARQGRETQYF.

This clone was seen a few times. CDR3: CASSPGLAGSSLYYEQYF. CDR3 nucleotide sequence: TGTGCCAGCAGCCCAGGACTAGCGGGGAGTTCCCTCTACTACGAGCAGTACTTC. The chain is built from TRBV13 and TRBJ2-7; 12 nucleotides match TRBD2. Looked up from germline, CDR1 is PRHDT and CDR2 is FYEKMQ (reference sequence). This CDR3 has 18 residues. V was pared by 5 bases and J by 3 bases, with 14 bases of the junction left unmatched.

The chain recombines TRBV29-1 with TRBJ2-5; 10 nucleotides agree with TRBD1. Per the germline V gene, CDR1 is SQVTM and CDR2 is ANQGSEA. J gave up 2 bases and V 7 bases, and 4 bases lay outside the gene matches. The CDR3 is 13 amino acids. CDR3 sequence: CSAVGQGQETQYF. The CDR3 nucleotides are TGCAGCGCTGTGGGACAGGGGCAAGAGACCCAGTACTTC.

The V gene is TRBV19, the J gene TRBJ2-7; the D gene is possibly TRBD1 (6 bases). This CDR3 region has 12 residues. Trimming pared 8 bases from V and 2 bases from J, leaving 10 bases between. Germline V lookup: CDR1 LNHDA, CDR2 SQIVND (reference sequence). The CDR3 nucleotides are TGTGCCAGTGGGGACACCCCCTACGAGCAGTACTTC. It translates to CASGDTPYEQYF.

This chain joins TRBV28 and TRBJ1-1; D possibly corresponds to TRBD1 (5 bases). In germline, CDR1 is MDHEN, CDR2 SYDVKM. The V gene lost 4 bases and the J gene lost 6 bases, with 15 bases spanning the gap. The CDR3 runs to 14 residues. The CDR3 spells CASSSPQGLPEAFF. The CDR3 region has the DNA TGTGCCAGCAGTTCCCCGCAGGGTCTCCCTGAAGCTTTCTTT.

About this clone: The junction shows a germline mismatch at one end, possibly a read error. The chain joins TRBV7-9 to TRBJ2-7; 10 bases align to TRBD1. Germline V gives CDR1 SEHNR, CDR2 FQNEAQ (reference sequence). This CDR3 is 15 amino acids long. CDR3 residues: CSSSGSGQGSYEQYF. In nucleotides, the CDR3 is TGTTCCAGCAGCGGATCGGGACAGGGGTCTTACGAGCAGTACTTC.

The chain carries TRBV28 and TRBJ1-2, with TRBD1 as a possible D gene (6 bases). The ends were cut back, 2 bases at V and 3 bases at J, with 13 bases in the middle. Per the germline V gene, CDR1 is MDHEN and CDR2 is SYDVKM. This CDR3 is 15 amino acids long. Here the CDR3 reads CASSLGAGEYYGYTF. The CDR3 DNA sequence: TGTGCCAGCAGTTTAGGGGCAGGGGAGTACTATGGCTACACCTTC.

The chain combines TRBV5-6 with TRBJ2-3; no definite D call. Between the trimmed V and J ends, which lost 0 bases and 4 bases, there was a span of 3 bases. The CDR3 has 12 residues. CDR1 is SGHDT and CDR2 is YYEEEE in the germline V gene. CDR3 DNA sequence: TGTGCCAGCAGCTTGGCCTCAGATACGCAGTATTTT. Translated: CASSLASDTQYF.

This clone turned up a few times. In DNA form, the CDR3 reads TGTGCCAGCCGGCCCCGGGGAGGATCCGGAAACACCATATATTTT. It yields the protein CASRPRGGSGNTIYF. The chain employs TRBV28 and TRBJ1-3; D not certain. Deletions cut 8 bases from V and 4 bases from J, with 18 bases between. The germline CDR1 and CDR2 sequences are MDHEN and SYDVKM. The CDR3 covers 15 residues.

The rearrangement links TRBV27 to TRBJ2-7; 7 bases align to TRBD1. Germline CDR1 and CDR2: MNHEY and SMNVEV (reference sequence). This CDR3 comprises 15 residues. V shed 2 bases, J shed 2 bases, and the junction held 6 bases outside the gene matches. The CDR3 DNA reads TGTGCCAGCAGTTTACGGGACAGCCTTCCCTACGAGCAGTACTTC. Residues: CASSLRDSLPYEQYF.

V is TRBV27 and J is TRBJ1-2, with a weak D call TRBD1 (5 bases). With 6 bases removed from V and 4 bases from J, the gap between germline ends came to 12 bases. Germline loops: CDR1 MNHEY, CDR2 SMNVEV (reference sequence). The CDR3 covers 13 residues. The CDR3, as DNA: TGTGCCAGCAGCATCACGGGGGGCTATGGCTACACCTTC. Its protein product is CASSITGGYGYTF.

The chain recombines TRBV19 with TRBJ2-7, with TRBD1 matching over 7 bases. The CDR3 length is 13 residues. The J segment lost 3 bases and the V segment lost 9 bases, leaving 8 bases of the junction unmatched. Germline CDR1 reads LNHDA; CDR2 reads SQIVND (reference sequence). The CDR3 region is CASAPGQNYEQYF. CDR3 nucleotides: TGTGCCAGCGCCCCGGGACAGAACTACGAGCAGTACTTC.

V is TRBV28 and J is TRBJ1-5, with 8 bases that match TRBD1. The CDR3 has 15 amino acids. Germline CDR1 and CDR2: MDHEN and SYDVKM. V dropped 6 bases and J dropped 6; count of bases not matched to a gene: 10. The CDR3 DNA reads as TGTGCCAGCAGGTGGGGCAGGGGGCCGCGTCAGCCCCAGCATTTT. This translates into CASRWGRGPRQPQHF.

The chain is built from TRBV30 and TRBJ1-2, with D unclear. CDR3 length: 11 residues. V was clipped by 0 bases and J by 8 bases, with 7 bases between them. Per germline, CDR1 GTSNPN and CDR2 SVGIG (reference sequence). This CDR3 is CAWSVPGGYTF. The DNA for the CDR3 is TGTGCCTGGAGTGTACCCGGGGGCTACACCTTC.

This clone was counted a single time. The chain uses TRBV28 and TRBJ2-5, with 13 bases fitting TRBD2. V gave up 8 bases and J gave up 7 bases; unmatched junction bases: 13. This CDR3 region has 16 residues. CDR1 is MDHEN and CDR2 is SYDVKM in the germline V gene. In nucleotides, the CDR3 is TGTGCCAGCCGCTCCCCTTCACTAGCGGGGGGGCGGACCCAGTACTTC. Translating it yields CASRSPSLAGGRTQYF.

The table lists this clone with a count of one. The CDR3 sequence: CASSQGLGQGMADTQYF. The CDR3 coding sequence is TGCGCCAGCAGCCAGGGACTTGGACAGGGGATGGCAGATACGCAGTATTTT. V is TRBV4-1 and J is TRBJ2-3; 9 bases fit TRBD1. Looked up from germline, CDR1 is MGHRA and CDR2 is YSYEKL. The CDR3 runs to 17 residues. V shed 3 bases, J shed 4 bases, and the junction held 11 bases outside the gene matches.

This sequence joins TRBV5-6 and TRBJ2-5, with D uncertain. The CDR3 is 13 amino acids. CDR1 is SGHDT and CDR2 is YYEEEE in the germline V gene. V was shortened by 3 bases and J by 4 bases, with 10 bases between the two germline ends. This chain's CDR3 is CASSSRPGETQYF. Here the CDR3 DNA reads TGTGCCAGCAGCTCCCGCCCCGGAGAGACCCAGTACTTC.